This TCR beta chain was sequenced for a study of cytotoxic CD8 clonotypes in ibrutinib-treated CLL. Study information: The patients, under 13 relapsed/refractory and approximately 16 treatment-naive, included about 18 who were IGHV unmutated.

This clone appeared a few times. Its antigen is not identified. The CDR3 is 16 amino acids. V was cut by 1 base and J by 6 bases, with 16 bases left in between. CDR1 and CDR2 from the germline V gene are SGHTA and FQGNSA. The method was immunoSEQ multiplex PCR; TCRdb's version includes in-frame clones alone and lacks a portion of them. Of fewer than 150,000 clones in the sample, around 80% were seen once. Study-level findings and limits: Under therapy, public clonotypes either contracted or stayed stable, and they were uncommon.

Sequenced here: PBMCs, sampled after 24 months of ibrutinib treatment. The rearrangement links TRBV7-2 to TRBJ1-5; D is unclear. The receptor comes from a human donor with chronic lymphocytic leukemia. CDR3 region: CASSLVRTGSRQPQHF. CDR3 in DNA: TGTGCCAGCAGCTTAGTCAGGACGGGATCGCGTCAGCCCCAGCATTTT.